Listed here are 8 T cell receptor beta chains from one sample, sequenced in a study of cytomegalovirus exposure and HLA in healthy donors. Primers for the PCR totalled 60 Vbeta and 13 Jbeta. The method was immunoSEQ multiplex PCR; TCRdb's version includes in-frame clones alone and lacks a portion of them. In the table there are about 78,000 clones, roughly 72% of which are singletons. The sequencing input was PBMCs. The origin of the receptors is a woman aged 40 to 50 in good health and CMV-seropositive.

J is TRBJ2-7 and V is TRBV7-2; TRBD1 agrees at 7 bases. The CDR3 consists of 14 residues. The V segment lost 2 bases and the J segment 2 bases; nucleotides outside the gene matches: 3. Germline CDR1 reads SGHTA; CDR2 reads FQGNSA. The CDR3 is CASSLSRGTYEQYF. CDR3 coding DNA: TGTGCCAGCAGCTTATCCAGGGGGACCTACGAGCAGTACTTC.

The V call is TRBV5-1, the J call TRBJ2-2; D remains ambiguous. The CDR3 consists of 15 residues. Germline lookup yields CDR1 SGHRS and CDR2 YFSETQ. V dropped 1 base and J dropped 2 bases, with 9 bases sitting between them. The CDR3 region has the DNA TGCGCCAGCAGCTTGTTCGGAGATAACACCGGGGAGCTGTTTTTT. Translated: CASSLFGDNTGELFF.

The CDR3 protein is CASSDSDSNSPLHF. CDR3 nucleotide sequence: TGTGCCAGCAGCGACTCGGACAGCAATTCACCCCTCCACTTT. The chain is built from TRBV7-9 and TRBJ1-6; a possible D gene is TRBD1 (6 bases). CDR3 size: 14 residues. Looked up from germline, CDR1 is SEHNR and CDR2 is FQNEAQ (reference sequence). The V end lost 5 bases, the J end lost 7 bases, and 12 bases lay between the germline ends.

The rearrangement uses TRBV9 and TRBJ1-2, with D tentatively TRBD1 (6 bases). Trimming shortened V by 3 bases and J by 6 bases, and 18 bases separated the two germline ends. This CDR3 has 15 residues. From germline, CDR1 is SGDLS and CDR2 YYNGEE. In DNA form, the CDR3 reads TGTGCCAGCAGCGAGGGGGGCGGGGGGTGGAATGGCTACACCTTC. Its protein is CASSEGGGGWNGYTF.

For the CDR3, the DNA is TGTGCCAGTACCACGGCCGGGGGGCCTCGCTCCTACAATGAGCAGTTCTTC. Amino acids: CASTTAGGPRSYNEQFF. The chain combines TRBV19 with TRBJ2-1, with TRBD2 as a possible D gene (7 bases). Looked up from germline, CDR1 is LNHDA and CDR2 is SQIVND (reference sequence). Trimming left V 7 bases short and J 0 bases short, with 19 bases between. CDR3 length: 17 amino acids.

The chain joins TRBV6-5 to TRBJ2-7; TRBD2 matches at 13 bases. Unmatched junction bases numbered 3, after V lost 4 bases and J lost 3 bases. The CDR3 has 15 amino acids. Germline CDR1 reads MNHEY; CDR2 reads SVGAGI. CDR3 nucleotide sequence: TGTGCCAGCAGTTGGACTAGCGGGGGAAGCTACGAGCAGTACTTC. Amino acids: CASSWTSGGSYEQYF.

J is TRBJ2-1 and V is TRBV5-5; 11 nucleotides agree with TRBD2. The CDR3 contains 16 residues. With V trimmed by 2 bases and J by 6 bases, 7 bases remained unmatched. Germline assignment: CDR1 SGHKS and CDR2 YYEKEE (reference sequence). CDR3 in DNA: TGTGCCAGCAGCTTAAGCATAGCGGGGGGGCTCAATGAGCAGTTCTTC. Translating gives CASSLSIAGGLNEQFF.

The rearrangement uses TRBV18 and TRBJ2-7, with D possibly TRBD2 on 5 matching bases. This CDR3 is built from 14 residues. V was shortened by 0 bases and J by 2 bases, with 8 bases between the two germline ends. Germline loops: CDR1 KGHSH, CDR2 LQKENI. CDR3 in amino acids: CASSPPEEPYEQYF. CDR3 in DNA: TGTGCCAGCTCACCACCGGAGGAACCCTACGAGCAGTACTTC.